A selection of T cell receptor beta chains follows, all from one sample in a study of blood T cell repertoires in COVID-19. Method: immunoSEQ multiplex PCR; TCRdb's copy keeps in-frame clones and lacks some. Here the sample spans under 200,000 clones, over 80% being singletons. Input material: peripheral blood. All receptors come from a woman at least 80 years old with active or convalescent COVID-19. Both conserved end residues are part of each CDR3. The D gene is left open where the match is weak. Clone size is not always given. Where it is, it says once, few, many or a class for expanded clones.

V	J	D	size	DNA	CDR3
TRBV6-5	TRBJ1-6	-	-	TGTGCCAGCAGTTACTCATGGAGCTCCTATAATTCACCCCTCCACTTT	CASSYSWSSYNSPLHF
TRBV5-4	TRBJ2-3	-	-	TGTGCCACCGACGGGGGGCCTGGGGTATTAGGTGCGCAGTATTTT	CATDGGPGVLGAQYF
TRBV27	TRBJ1-6	-	-	TGTGCCAGCAGTTTTCGGGGGGATAATTCACCCCTCCACTTT	CASSFRGDNSPLHF
TRBV5-4	TRBJ1-3	TRBD1	-	TGTGCCAGCAGCTTTTCCGGGACAGGGGGCCCTTACTCTGGAAACACCATATATTTT	CASSFSGTGGPYSGNTIYF
TRBV10-3	TRBJ2-1	-	-	TGTGCCATCAGTGTCGGACTCAGCTCCAATGAGCAGTTCTTC	CAISVGLSSNEQFF
TRBV5-1	TRBJ2-3	TRBD2	-	TGCGCCAGCAGCCCCCCCCCGCGGACTAGCGGGGGGGCAATAGATACGCAGTATTTT	CASSPPPRTSGGAIDTQYF
TRBV27	TRBJ1-5	-	-	TGTGCCAGCAGTTTATCGGGGGGGGGTCAGCCCCAGCATTTT	CASSLSGGGQPQHF
TRBV5-5	TRBJ1-5	-	-	TGTGCCAGCAGCCCAGGAAATAGCAATCAGCCCCAGCATTTT	CASSPGNSNQPQHF
TRBV5-4	TRBJ1-1	-	-	TGTGCCAGCAGCTCCCGGGGTCTAACTGAAGCTTTCTTT	CASSSRGLTEAFF
TRBV6-2/TRBV6-3	TRBJ2-7	-	-	TGTGCCAGCAGTGACAGGTACGAGCAGTACTTC	CASSDRYEQYF
TRBV5-1	TRBJ1-2	-	-	TGCGCCAGCAGCTTGGTGGATCGGGGAGGCTACACCTTC	CASSLVDRGGYTF
TRBV4-3	TRBJ2-1	TRBD1	-	TGCGCCAGCAGCCAACAGAACAGGGGGCTGCTTGATGAGCAGTTCTTC	CASSQQNRGLLDEQFF
TRBV7-3	TRBJ2-1	TRBD2	-	TGTGCCAGCAGCTTATATACTAGCGGGGGGGTCTACAATGAGCAGTTCTTC	CASSLYTSGGVYNEQFF
TRBV11-3	TRBJ1-1	TRBD1	-	TGTGCCAGCAGCTTTCGACAGGGGGGACCTCTGAACACTGAAGCTTTCTTT	CASSFRQGGPLNTEAFF
TRBV4-1	TRBJ1-1	-	-	TGCGCCAGCAGCCTGACAGGATGGAACACTGAAGCTTTCTTT	CASSLTGWNTEAFF
TRBV6-2/TRBV6-3	TRBJ1-1	-	-	TGTGCCAGCAGTTACGGAACAGGAAGGTTGGCTTTCTTT	CASSYGTGRLAFF
TRBV4-2	TRBJ2-1	-	-	TGTGCCAGCAGCCAAGAACCCGCGGGGCCGGGAAATGAGCAGTTCTTC	CASSQEPAGPGNEQFF
TRBV9	TRBJ2-1	-	-	TGTGCCAGCAGCGTAGGCTTGAGCAATGAGCAGTTCTTC	CASSVGLSNEQFF
TRBV4-3	TRBJ2-3	TRBD2	-	TGCGCCAGCAGCCCTGCCTCCTTAGCGGGGGCAGATACGCAGTATTTT	CASSPASLAGADTQYF
TRBV19	TRBJ1-1	TRBD1	-	TGTGCCAGTAGTAGGCCGGGACAGGGGATATCCACTGAAGCTTTCTTT	CASSRPGQGISTEAFF
TRBV7-2	TRBJ1-2	TRBD1	-	TGTGCCAGCAGCCCAGGACAGGCGTATGGCTACACCTTC	CASSPGQAYGYTF
TRBV6-4	TRBJ2-3	-	many	TGTGCCAGCAGTGACGGGGCGGCCTCTAGCACAGATACGCAGTATTTT	CASSDGAASSTDTQYF
TRBV5-1	TRBJ2-5	TRBD2	-	TGCGCCAGCAGCTTGGGGGGACTAGAAAAGACCCAGTACTTC	CASSLGGLEKTQYF
TRBV6-2/TRBV6-3	TRBJ1-1	-	-	TGTGCCAGCAGTTACCACAGCTTGAACACTGAAGCTTTCTTT	CASSYHSLNTEAFF
TRBV3-1/TRBV3-2	TRBJ2-1	TRBD2	-	TGTGCCAGCAGCCAAACTAGCGGGGGGGCATACAATGAGCAGTTCTTC	CASSQTSGGAYNEQFF
TRBV11-2	TRBJ1-3	-	-	TGTGCCAGCAGCTTAGGAGTAGGGGCTGGAAACACCATATATTTT	CASSLGVGAGNTIYF
TRBV5-1	TRBJ1-5	TRBD1	-	TGCGCCAGCAGCTGGGGAGACAGGGTTAATCAGCCCCAGCATTTT	CASSWGDRVNQPQHF
TRBV3-1/TRBV3-2	TRBJ1-2	TRBD1	-	TGTGCCAGCAGCCCCCGAACAGGGGGCGGTACGAATGGCTACACCTTC	CASSPRTGGGTNGYTF
TRBV7-2	TRBJ2-7	-	few	TGTGCCAGCACCTTCCTCCAGGGCTACTATTGGGAGCAGTACTTC	CASTFLQGYYWEQYF
TRBV28	TRBJ2-3	TRBD2	-	TGTGCCAGCAGTTTGGGACTAGCGGGGGGCCTTAGCACAGATACGCAGTATTTT	CASSLGLAGGLSTDTQYF
TRBV6-5	TRBJ2-1	-	once	TGTGCCAGCAGTTTTTACCCCTACTCCTACAATGAGCAGTTCTTC	CASSFYPYSYNEQFF
TRBV6-6	TRBJ2-7	-	-	TGTGCCAGCGCGGCAGGGGCGGGCGAGCAGTACTTC	CASAAGAGEQYF
TRBV3-1/TRBV3-2	TRBJ2-3	TRBD2	-	TGTGCCAGCAGCCAGTCTAGCGGGGGCACAGATACGCAGTATTTT	CASSQSSGGTDTQYF
TRBV11-3	TRBJ1-2	TRBD1	-	TGTGCCAGCAGCGACAGGGGGAACTATGGCTACACCTTC	CASSDRGNYGYTF
TRBV19	TRBJ1-3	TRBD1	few	TGTGCCAGTAGTAACATACTTGGGACAGGGGGAAACACCATATATTTT	CASSNILGTGGNTIYF
TRBV6-5	TRBJ1-1	TRBD1	-	TGTGCCAGCAGTTCCCGGACAGGGAGGACTGAAGCTTTCTTT	CASSSRTGRTEAFF
TRBV5-1	TRBJ2-5	TRBD1	few	TGCGCCAGCAGCCCCGGACAGGGGGGGACCCAGTACTTC	CASSPGQGGTQYF
TRBV30	TRBJ1-5	-	-	TGTGCCTGGAGGGGCCGGGGGGCTGAACAGCCCCAGCATTTT	CAWRGRGAEQPQHF
TRBV6-5	TRBJ1-2	TRBD1	-	TGTGCCAGCAGTTACAAGGGACAGCTCTATGGCTACACCTTC	CASSYKGQLYGYTF
TRBV9	TRBJ1-2	TRBD1	few	TGTGCCAGCAGCGTAGACACAGGGGGCGGCTATGGCTACACCTTC	CASSVDTGGGYGYTF
TRBV4-3	TRBJ1-2	-	-	TGCGCCAGCAGCCAAGGAACAGGGACGCACTATGGCTACACCTTC	CASSQGTGTHYGYTF